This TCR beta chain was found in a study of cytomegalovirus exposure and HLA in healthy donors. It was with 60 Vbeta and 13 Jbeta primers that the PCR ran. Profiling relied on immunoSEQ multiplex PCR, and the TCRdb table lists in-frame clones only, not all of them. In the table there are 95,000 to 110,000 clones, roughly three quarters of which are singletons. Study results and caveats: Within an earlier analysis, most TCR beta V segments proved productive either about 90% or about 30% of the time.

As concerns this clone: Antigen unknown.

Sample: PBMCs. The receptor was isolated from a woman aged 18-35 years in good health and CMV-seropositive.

The CDR3 is CASSYGQGMGEKLFF. The CDR3 DNA reads as TGTGCCAGCAGTTACGGTCAGGGAATGGGTGAAAAACTGTTTTTT. The rearrangement links TRBV6-5 to TRBJ1-4; possible D gene TRBD1, 5 bases. V lost 2 bases and J lost 7, with 14 bases in between. Per germline, CDR1 MNHEY and CDR2 SVGAGI. This CDR3 region has 15 residues.